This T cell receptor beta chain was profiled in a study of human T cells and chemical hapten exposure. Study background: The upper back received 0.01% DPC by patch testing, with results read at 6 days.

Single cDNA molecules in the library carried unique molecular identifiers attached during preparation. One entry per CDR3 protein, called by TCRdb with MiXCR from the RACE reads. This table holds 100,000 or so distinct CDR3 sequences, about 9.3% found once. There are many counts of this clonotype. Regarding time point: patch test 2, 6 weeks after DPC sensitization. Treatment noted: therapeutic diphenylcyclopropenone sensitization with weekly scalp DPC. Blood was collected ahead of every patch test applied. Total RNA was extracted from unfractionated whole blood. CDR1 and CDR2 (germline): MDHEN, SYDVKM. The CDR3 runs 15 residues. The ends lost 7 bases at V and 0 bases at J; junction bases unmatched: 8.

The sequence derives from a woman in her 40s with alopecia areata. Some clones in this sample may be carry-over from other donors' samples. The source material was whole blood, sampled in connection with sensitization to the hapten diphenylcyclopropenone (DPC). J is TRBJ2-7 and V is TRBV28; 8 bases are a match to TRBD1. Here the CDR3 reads CASISGGTGSYEQYF. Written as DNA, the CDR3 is TGTGCCAGCATTTCAGGCGGGACAGGCTCCTACGAGCAGTACTTC.